These T cell receptor beta chains were read from a single sample in a study of regulatory T cells in long-lasting Graves disease. Via MiXCR, TCRdb re-called the multiplex PCR reads, giving one row per CDR3 protein. The repertoire includes about 660,000 distinct CDR3 sequences, around 30% of them detected once, and around 40% sits in the top ten. Material: peripheral blood mononuclear cells (PBMCs), obtained when the disease was refractory, from a patient treated with antithyroid drugs. All receptors derive from a female donor with Graves disease. The CDR3 runs from the conserved cysteine through the conserved F or W. D genes are given only for firm matches. For some rows the clone size is stated as once, few or many, or as a class when expanded; others skip it.

NA	TRBV6-1	many	TRBJ2-5	TGTGCCAGCAGTGAAGTTATCAAAGAGACCCAGTACTTC	CASSEVIKETQYF
NA	TRBV2	many	TRBJ1-4	TGTGCCAGCAGTGAAGCGCTTATAGGATTAGAAAAACTGTTTTTT	CASSEALIGLEKLFF
NA	TRBV28	NA	TRBJ1-1	TGTGCCAGCAGCCAAACAGGGAACATTGAAGCTTTCTTT	CASSQTGNIEAFF
NA	TRBV5-1	few	TRBJ1-2	TGCGCCAGCAGCTTGGCCGAAACAGAACGTGGCTACACCTTC	CASSLAETERGYTF
TRBD2	TRBV19	few	TRBJ2-1	TGTGCCAGTACCCCATGGATGAAGCGGGAGGGCCCAAATGAGCAGTTCTTC	CASTPWMKREGPNEQFF
TRBD1	TRBV5-4	NA	TRBJ1-1	TGTGCCAGCAGCGCACAGGGGTGGGACACTGAAGCTTTCTTT	CASSAQGWDTEAFF
TRBD1	TRBV11-2	many	TRBJ2-4	TGTGCCAGCAGCTTAGCCGGCAGGGGGCTAGCCAAAAACATTCAGTACTTC	CASSLAGRGLAKNIQYF
TRBD2	TRBV2	many	TRBJ2-5	TGTGCCAGCAGAGGGACTAGCGGTAGACCCCAGTACTTC	CASRGTSGRPQYF
NA	TRBV6-1	many	TRBJ1-5	TGTGCCAGCAGTGAAGAGGTCAACCGCAATCAGCCCCAGCATTTT	CASSEEVNRNQPQHF
TRBD1	TRBV12-3/TRBV12-4	few	TRBJ1-1	TGTGCCAGCAGCCTGACTCAGGGGGTCGACACTGAAGCTTTCTTT	CASSLTQGVDTEAFF
NA	TRBV7-9	NA	TRBJ2-7	TGTGCCAGCAGTAGAGACAGGACCCGCTCCTACGAGCAGTACTTC	CASSRDRTRSYEQYF
NA	TRBV28	many	TRBJ2-5	TGTGCCAGCAGTGGGACGGGAGAAGAGACCCAGTACTTC	CASSGTGEETQYF
TRBD1	TRBV10-3	few	TRBJ1-1	TGTGCCATCAGAGGGGACAGGGCGAACACTGAAGCTTTCTTT	CAIRGDRANTEAFF
TRBD1	TRBV11-2	many	TRBJ1-4	TGTGCCAGCAGCACCACAGGGGGCAGTGAAAAACTGTTTTTT	CASSTTGGSEKLFF
NA	TRBV6-1	few	TRBJ1-1	TGTGCCATCCGAGACAGGAAGGAAACTGAAGCTTTCTTT	CAIRDRKETEAFF
NA	TRBV18	NA	TRBJ1-1	TGTGCCAGCTCACCCACGGCCAGGGGGAACACTGAAGCTTTCTTT	CASSPTARGNTEAFF
NA	TRBV12-3/TRBV12-4	NA	TRBJ1-1	TGTGCCAGCTTGATGGGGGGTTTCCTTCCCACTGAAGCTTTCTTT	CASLMGGFLPTEAFF
NA	TRBV18	NA	TRBJ2-5	TGTGCCAGCTCACTGGTAACACAAGAGACCCAGTACTTC	CASSLVTQETQYF
NA	TRBV6-5	few	TRBJ1-4	TGTGCCAGCAGTTACTCCCGGCAGGGAGTAGTGAGGAAACTGTTTTTT	CASSYSRQGVVRKLFF
NA	TRBV25-1	few	TRBJ1-4	TGTGCCAGCAGTGCTGTCCTGAATGAGAAACTGTTTTTT	CASSAVLNEKLFF
NA	TRBV5-4	few	TRBJ2-5	TGTGCCAGCAGCTTGGACCTTAAAGAGACCCAGTACTTC	CASSLDLKETQYF
NA	TRBV20-1	NA	TRBJ2-5	TGCAGTGCTAGCCCCCTAGCGAGAGGGGAGACCCAGTACTTC	CSASPLARGETQYF
TRBD1	TRBV28	many	TRBJ1-2	TGTGCCAGCAGTTTGCCCCCCCTGGGACAGGGGATGCGCTACACCTTC	CASSLPPLGQGMRYTF
NA	TRBV7-6	NA	TRBJ1-1	TGTGCCTCGGGGGCACAGGGAGGATCTGAAGCTTTCTTT	CASGAQGGSEAFF
NA	TRBV7-2	once	TRBJ1-2	TGTGCCAGCAGCTCTTCCCTGACAGCCCGATATGGCTACACCTTC	CASSSSLTARYGYTF
NA	TRBV6-2/TRBV6-3	many	TRBJ1-1	TGTGCCAGCAGTGCCTCACCAGGGGCATCCACTGAAGCTTTCTTT	CASSASPGASTEAFF
NA	TRBV2	NA	TRBJ1-5	TGTGCCAGCAGTGAACTGGTGGGGCCCAATCAGCCCCAGCATTTT	CASSELVGPNQPQHF
NA	TRBV27	NA	TRBJ2-3	TGTGCCAGCAGTCCTCGGGGCGGATCAGATACGCAGTATTTT	CASSPRGGSDTQYF
NA	TRBV28	many	TRBJ2-7	TGTGCCAGCGAAAGTCTAGGGGGCGCGGGAACCTACGAGCAGTACTTC	CASESLGGAGTYEQYF
TRBD1	TRBV20-1	few	TRBJ2-7	TGCAGTGTTGGGACAGGGACCTACGAGCAGTACTTC	CSVGTGTYEQYF
NA	TRBV6-1	few	TRBJ1-1	TGTGCCAGCAGTAGACGGACAGACGGTTTTCTGAACACTGAAGCTTTCTTT	CASSRRTDGFLNTEAFF
NA	TRBV6-1	NA	TRBJ1-6	TGTGCCAGCCGTCAGGCAAGCTCCTATAATTCACCCCTCCACTTT	CASRQASSYNSPLHF
NA	TRBV11-2	few	TRBJ2-3	TGTGCCAGCAGCTTAGGAAGAGATACGCAGTATTTT	CASSLGRDTQYF
TRBD1	TRBV15	NA	TRBJ1-2	TGTGCCACCAGCGAGACCAGGGGGACCTATGGCTACACCTTC	CATSETRGTYGYTF
NA	TRBV12-3/TRBV12-4	many	TRBJ1-1	TGTGCCAGCAGTTTACGGGGGCTGAGAAACACTGAAGCTTTCTTT	CASSLRGLRNTEAFF
TRBD1	TRBV12-5	few	TRBJ2-5	TGTGCTAGTGGTTTGCCACCCGACAGGGCCAAGGCTGCGACCCAGTACTTC	CASGLPPDRAKAATQYF
TRBD1	TRBV19	few	TRBJ1-1	TGTGCCAGTACGACGGGACAGGGGGTAAAGGACACTGAAGCTTTCTTT	CASTTGQGVKDTEAFF
NA	TRBV28	NA	TRBJ1-1	TGTGCCAGCAGCCTCTACAGGGATGAAGCTTTCTTT	CASSLYRDEAFF
NA	TRBV29-1	NA	TRBJ2-7	TGCAGCGGGATCCAGGGCTACGAGCAGTACTTC	CSGIQGYEQYF
NA	TRBV18	NA	TRBJ1-5	TGTGCCAGCTCATCCAACCACAGGGATCAGCCCCAGCATTTT	CASSSNHRDQPQHF
NA	TRBV12-3/TRBV12-4	NA	TRBJ1-2	TGTGCCAGCAGCCGTGGACAGCCCCCAAACTATGGCTACACCTTC	CASSRGQPPNYGYTF
NA	TRBV6-9	NA	TRBJ2-2	TGTGCCAGCAGTTACCGGGGGTCCGGGGAGCTGTTTTTT	CASSYRGSGELFF
NA	TRBV27	NA	TRBJ1-1	TGTGCCAGCAGGGTGGGGGTGAACACTGAAGCTTTCTTT	CASRVGVNTEAFF